This TCR beta chain derives from a study of blood T cell repertoires in COVID-19. Trimming took off 4 bases at V and 3 bases at J, with 11 bases between the two ends. The CDR3 has 14 residues. The V gene's germline CDR1 is KGHDR and CDR2 SFDVKD. Original processing notes: Amplified reference gene primers provided the basis for estimating nucleated cell counts. The protocol was immunoSEQ multiplex PCR, while the TCRdb copy is restricted to in-frame clones and leaves out a portion. The D gene and trimming were derived from the DNA, and the V and J assignments and clone size from that table. The sample records some 120,000 clones, roughly 69% being singletons.

The source is a woman aged 70 to 79 with acute or convalescent COVID-19. The chain links TRBV24-1 to TRBJ1-2; D may be TRBD1 (6 bases). Sequenced sample: peripheral blood. The CDR3 DNA reads TGTGCCACCAGTGAACCAAACAGGGACTATGGCTACACCTTC. It is translated as CATSEPNRDYGYTF.